The entry below describes one TCR beta chain. Its target is unknown. This record belongs to a study of shared clonotypes between healthy human individuals. The trim removed 7 bases at V and 6 bases at J, leaving 3 bases unmatched. CDR3 length: 14 residues. Germline loops: CDR1 MNHNS, CDR2 SASEGT. The naive CD8 fraction comprised CD45RO-negative cells positively selected for CCR7 and excluded terminally differentiated effector memory CD45RA+ cells. Donation came from healthy HIV-negative adults that had no recent acute infections or vaccinations. General observations from the study: The generation probabilities recorded for non-shared clonotypes fell below those of clonotypes shared by all four donors.

Assay used: immunoSEQ multiplex PCR; TCRdb lists only in-frame clones, some missing. The data contain hundreds of thousands of clones, more than 85% of them seen just once; the ten biggest clones take up 24%. The sequence was collected from a man aged 30 to 39 in good health. The specimen sequenced was naive CD8+ T cells sorted from blood. This sequence joins TRBV6-1 and TRBJ2-1; 13 nucleotides agree with TRBD2. The CDR3 DNA is TGTGCCAGCACCCGACTAGCGGGAGGCAATGAGCAGTTCTTC. This codes for CASTRLAGGNEQFF.